Below, 18 T cell receptor beta chains from the same sample are listed, as sequenced in a study of blood T cell repertoires in COVID-19. Using immunoSEQ multiplex PCR, the repertoire was profiled, and TCRdb retains in-frame clones only, with some absent. The repertoire consists of around 70,000 clones, with around 78% occurring once and the leading ten covering 15% to 19%. Material for sequencing was peripheral blood. These receptors were collected from a human donor in a cohort sampled during active COVID-19.

The chain carries TRBV6-2 or TRBV6-3 and TRBJ2-2; 11 bases fit TRBD2. CDR3 length equals 18 residues. Germline V gene data show CDR1 as MNHEY and CDR2 as SVGEGT. V was clipped by 2 bases and J by 2 bases; unmatched bases: 7. CDR3 nucleotides: TGTGCCAGCAGTTACACCCTGACTAGCGGGATAAACACCGGGGAGCTGTTTTTT. It specifies CASSYTLTSGINTGELFF.

The chain employs TRBV7-9 and TRBJ1-1; D remains unclear. V lost 5 bases to trimming and J lost 5 bases, with 15 bases between them. Germline lookup yields CDR1 SEHNR and CDR2 FQNEAQ (reference sequence). This CDR3 has 14 amino acids. In DNA, the CDR3 is TGTGCCAGCAGCCGAGACGGGGTCCCAACTGAAGCTTTCTTT. This gives the protein CASSRDGVPTEAFF.

The V gene is TRBV6-6, the J gene TRBJ1-4; no reliable D call. V was cut by 7 bases and J by 4 bases, with 13 bases left in between. This CDR3 has 14 residues. The germline V gene encodes CDR1 MNHNY and CDR2 SVGAGI (reference sequence). In DNA, the CDR3 is TGTGCCAGCAAGAAAGAGGGAGGTAATGAAAAACTGTTTTTT. Protein sequence: CASKKEGGNEKLFF.

This chain links TRBV2 with TRBJ2-5; a weak D match, TRBD2 (5 bases). CDR1 and CDR2 from the germline V gene are SNHLY and FYNNEI. The CDR3 contains 15 residues. V gave up 6 bases and J gave up 2 bases, with 16 bases separating them. Written as DNA, the CDR3 is TGTGCCAGCAGCGTAACGGTGGGAGCTCAAGAGACCCAGTACTTC. The encoded protein is CASSVTVGAQETQYF.

This chain links TRBV5-1 with TRBJ2-5; 11 nucleotides line up with TRBD2. This CDR3 spans 16 amino acids. The germline gives CDR1 SGHRS, CDR2 YFSETQ. The trim removed 2 bases at V and 0 bases at J, leaving 3 bases unmatched. The CDR3 sequence is CASSFLTSGDQETQYF. The CDR3 region has the DNA TGCGCCAGCAGCTTCCTGACTAGCGGGGACCAAGAGACCCAGTACTTC.

The gene calls are TRBV30 and TRBJ2-3; 9 positions agree with TRBD1. The junction had 23 bases not matched to a gene; V was cut back by 1 base and J by 6 bases. The CDR3 sequence is 20 residues long. The germline V gene encodes CDR1 GTSNPN and CDR2 SVGIG (reference sequence). Here the CDR3 reads CAWSAQFAVSETGGRDTQYF. The CDR3 DNA reads TGTGCCTGGAGTGCACAATTTGCAGTGTCGGAGACAGGGGGTCGGGATACGCAGTATTTT.

This chain uses TRBV20-1 with TRBJ1-3; tentative D call: TRBD1 (5 bases). Germline-derived CDR1 and CDR2 are DFQATT and SNEGSKA (reference sequence). CDR3 length: 14 residues. Trimming took 3 bases from V and 0 from J, leaving 9 bases between them. Here the CDR3 reads CSASGADSGNTIYF. CDR3 coding DNA: TGCAGTGCTAGTGGGGCCGACTCTGGAAACACCATATATTTT.

This sequence joins TRBV6-5 and TRBJ2-1, with a weak D call TRBD1 (6 bases). The ends were cut back, 0 bases at V and 4 bases at J, with 7 bases in the middle. CDR3 length equals 14 residues. Germline CDR1 and CDR2: MNHEY and SVGAGI. The CDR3 DNA reads TGTGCCAGCAGTTACTCGACAGGTTACAATGAGCAGTTCTTC. Translated, it gives CASSYSTGYNEQFF.

The rearrangement joins TRBV20-1 to TRBJ1-4, with a weak D call TRBD1 (5 bases). CDR1 and CDR2 from the germline V gene are DFQATT and SNEGSKA (reference sequence). CDR3 size: 11 residues. V lost 6 bases to trimming and J lost 8 bases, with 10 bases between them. CDR3 in DNA: TGCAGTGCGGTAACAGGAGAAAAACTGTTTTTT. The encoded protein is CSAVTGEKLFF.

This CDR3 is CASSSRFSTDTQYF. The CDR3 DNA is TGTGCCAGCAGCTCGCGATTTAGCACAGATACGCAGTATTTT. This chain uses TRBV11-2 with TRBJ2-3; D is undetermined. Germline V lookup: CDR1 SGHAT, CDR2 FQNNGV. This CDR3 spans 14 amino acids. V lost 4 bases, J lost 0 bases, and 8 bases lay in between.

CDR3 sequence reads: CASSLEAPGDGYTF. The CDR3 nucleotides are TGTGCCAGCAGCTTAGAGGCTCCGGGGGATGGCTACACCTTC. V is TRBV7-2 and J is TRBJ1-2, with D possibly matching TRBD1 (5 bases). The germline V gene encodes CDR1 SGHTA and CDR2 FQGNSA. The CDR3 extends over 14 amino acids. Between the trimmed V and J ends, which lost 1 base and 6 bases, there was a span of 12 bases.

The J gene is TRBJ2-5, the V gene TRBV7-2; TRBD2 aligns across 12 bases. Germline trimming cut 4 bases from V and 4 bases from J; bases unmatched to any gene: 4. The CDR3 spans 15 residues. The germline CDR1 and CDR2 sequences are SGHTA and FQGNSA. CDR3 in amino acids: CASSSGLAGRETQYF. The CDR3 region has the DNA TGTGCCAGCAGCTCCGGACTAGCGGGAAGAGAGACCCAGTACTTC.

The V and J genes are TRBV3-1 (or the pseudogene TRBV3-2) and TRBJ2-7, with 10 bases matching TRBD2. The CDR3 consists of 14 residues. The germline gives CDR1 LGHDT, CDR2 YNNKEL (reference sequence). Trimming took 4 bases from V and 3 from J; bases not matched to a gene: 3. The CDR3 loop is CASSRLAGNYEQYF. The CDR3 DNA reads TGTGCCAGCAGCCGACTAGCGGGTAACTACGAGCAGTACTTC.

The gene calls are TRBV3-1 (or the pseudogene TRBV3-2) and TRBJ1-1, with D possibly being TRBD1 (5 bases). This CDR3 is 15 amino acids long. V was clipped by 3 bases and J by 5 bases, with 16 bases between them. CDR1 is LGHDT, CDR2 YNNKEL, per germline (reference sequence). The CDR3 DNA is TGTGCCAGCAGCCAGAGACAGACTGTAGGTACTGAAGCTTTCTTT. It encodes CASSQRQTVGTEAFF.

The chain is built from TRBV4-1 and TRBJ1-4; unclear D gene. Germline values: CDR1 MGHRA, CDR2 YSYEKL. This CDR3 spans 14 amino acids. Trimming left V 0 bases short and J 10 bases short, with 12 bases between. CDR3: CASSQDREGPKLFF. CDR3 DNA sequence: TGCGCCAGCAGCCAAGATCGAGAGGGCCCAAAACTGTTTTTT.

This clone was seen a single time. CDR3 amino acids: CASSPQQQVGTGELFF. For the CDR3, the DNA is TGTGCCAGCAGTCCGCAACAACAGGTGGGGACCGGGGAGCTGTTTTTT. The V and J genes are TRBV27 and TRBJ2-2, with a weak D call TRBD1 (5 bases). The V gene's germline CDR1 is MNHEY and CDR2 SMNVEV (reference sequence). V gave up 5 bases and J gave up 5 bases, with 18 bases separating them. The CDR3 extends over 16 amino acids.

The chain has TRBV28 and TRBJ1-1, with TRBD1 matching over 11 bases. Trimming took 6 bases from V and 6 from J; bases not matched to a gene: 9. The CDR3 loop spans 15 amino acids. Per germline, CDR1 MDHEN and CDR2 SYDVKM. CDR3 protein: CASSRRTGGLSEAFF. The CDR3 DNA is TGTGCCAGCAGCCGTAGGACAGGGGGCTTGTCTGAAGCTTTCTTT.

There are a few counts of this clone. This rearrangement joins TRBV30 to TRBJ2-1; D gene unclear. The CDR3 runs to 11 residues. Trimming took off 0 bases at V and 6 bases at J, with 3 bases between the two ends. CDR1 is GTSNPN, CDR2 SVGIG, per germline (reference sequence). The CDR3 is CAWSVANEQFF. The CDR3 DNA reads as TGTGCCTGGAGTGTAGCCAATGAGCAGTTCTTC.